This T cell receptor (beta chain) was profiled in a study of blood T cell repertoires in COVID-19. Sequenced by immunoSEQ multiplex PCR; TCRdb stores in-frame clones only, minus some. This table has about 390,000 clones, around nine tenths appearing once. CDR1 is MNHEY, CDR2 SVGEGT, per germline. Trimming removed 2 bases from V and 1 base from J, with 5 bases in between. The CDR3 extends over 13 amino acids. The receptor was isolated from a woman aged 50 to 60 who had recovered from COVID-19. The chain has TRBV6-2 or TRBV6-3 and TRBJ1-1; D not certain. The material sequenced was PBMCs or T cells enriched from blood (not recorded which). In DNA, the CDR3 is TGTGCCAGCAGTTACCCAGAGAACACTGAAGCTTTCTTT. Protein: CASSYPENTEAFF.